This TCR beta chain originates from a study of T cells in localized non-small cell lung cancer. General study points: It was uninvolved adjacent lung that showed the highest T cell clonality, exceeding tumor.

Comments on this clone: Its target is not known.

Repertoires were generated with immunoSEQ multiplex PCR, while TCRdb's copy carries only in-frame clones and drops some. The data hold about 12,000 clones, with about 86% observed a single time. The source material was peripheral blood, sampled before any cancer treatment. The origin of this receptor is a male donor at least 60 years old with stage I lung adenocarcinoma.

In DNA form, the CDR3 reads TGCAGCGTTGAAAGGACTAGGGGGAATGAGCAGTTCTTC. Residues: CSVERTRGNEQFF. The rearrangement joins TRBV29-1 to TRBJ2-1; maybe TRBD2 (7 bases). The germline V gene has CDR1 SQVTM and CDR2 ANQGSEA. V dropped 2 bases and J dropped 7 bases, with 12 bases sitting between them. The CDR3 has 13 residues.